This TCR beta chain was identified during a study of CD8+ T cells in alopecia areata. The overall study: Treated patients were given 5 to 10 mg oral tofacitinib twice daily.

The authors extracted RNA and reverse transcribed it into cDNA as the sequencing template. Only in-frame clones appear in the TCRdb table, and some are missing; sequencing was by immunoSEQ multiplex PCR. The sample includes approximately 150,000 clones, about three fifths of them seen just once. This sample's treatment: oral pan-JAK inhibitor, 5-10 mg twice daily. Concerning this clone itself: The antigen remains unidentified.

Germline V lookup: CDR1 KGHSH, CDR2 LQKENI. Germline trimming cut 1 base from V and 0 bases from J; bases unmatched to any gene: 5. This CDR3 has 16 residues. Broader study findings: Under tofacitinib, numerous expanded lesional clonotypes remained detectable in scalp and blood.

Sample: CD4+ T cells sorted from blood, taken at approximately week 60, from a patient treated with tofacitinib. This receptor was obtained from a human donor with alopecia areata. This rearrangement joins TRBV18 to TRBJ2-7; 8 positions match TRBD2. Here the CDR3 DNA reads TGTGCCAGCTCACCACTCCAGCGGGGGAGCTCCTACGAGCAGTACTTC. Protein product: CASSPLQRGSSYEQYF.